This TCR beta chain was recorded in a study of T-cell memory formation after mild COVID-19. TCRdb processed the 5' RACE reads anew with MiXCR; each CDR3 protein has one entry. The table has about 180,000 distinct CDR3 sequences, roughly 16% seen once. With regard to this clonotype: Its antigen is currently unknown.

General study points: The authors did not confirm SARS-CoV-2 specificity of second-wave clones peaking day 37.

This CDR3 has 12 amino acids. Trimming took 4 bases from V and 5 from J, leaving 9 bases between them. Germline CDR1 SGHAT, CDR2 FQNNGV. This TCR was recovered from an adult woman who had mild COVID-19 (a few samples of this study predate the infection). Cell type and time point are not known. The chain is built from TRBV11-2 and TRBJ2-7, with a weak D call TRBD2 (6 bases). Sequenced sample: PBMCs or a T cell subset sorted from them (not recorded which). The CDR3 nucleotides are TGTGCCAGCAGCTCCGGGGGAGACGAGCAGTACTTC. It encodes CASSSGGDEQYF.